The rows below give T cell receptor beta chains drawn from one sample of a study of regulatory T cells in long-lasting Graves disease. TCRdb used MiXCR to reprocess the multiplex PCR reads, holding one entry per CDR3 protein. This sample carries about 470,000 distinct CDR3 sequences, about a fifth of them seen once, and the ten largest clones take 7% to 9%. The sample consisted of peripheral blood mononuclear cells (PBMCs), taken when the disease was refractory, from a patient treated with antithyroid drugs. These receptors all stem from a female donor with Graves disease. The CDR3 runs from the conserved cysteine through the conserved F or W. D genes are given only for firm matches. The size entry is marked missing in some rows and otherwise reads once, few, many or a size class.

clone_size: many; d_call: NA; v_call: TRBV6-1; j_call: TRBJ1-4; cdr3_aa: CASSTGRSNEKLFF; cdr3_nt: TGTGCCAGCAGTACAGGGAGGTCTAATGAAAAACTGTTTTTT
clone_size: few; d_call: NA; v_call: TRBV30; j_call: TRBJ1-1; cdr3_aa: CAWSVSGTGEAFF; cdr3_nt: TGTGCCTGGAGTGTATCCGGTACAGGAGAAGCTTTCTTT
clone_size: NA; d_call: NA; v_call: TRBV16; j_call: TRBJ1-6; cdr3_aa: CASSVSLETHISLHF; cdr3_nt: TGTGCCAGCAGCGTCTCATTAGAGACCCACATTTCCCTCCACTTT
clone_size: NA; d_call: TRBD2; v_call: TRBV7-2; j_call: TRBJ2-7; cdr3_aa: CASSPYGRALDEQYF; cdr3_nt: TGTGCCAGCAGCCCATATGGGAGGGCCTTGGACGAGCAGTACTTC
clone_size: many; d_call: NA; v_call: TRBV28; j_call: TRBJ2-7; cdr3_aa: CASRPSRAGEQYF; cdr3_nt: TGTGCCAGCAGGCCTTCCAGGGCGGGGGAGCAGTACTTC
clone_size: many; d_call: TRBD1; v_call: TRBV24-1; j_call: TRBJ2-5; cdr3_aa: CATSDSPGTGKETQYF; cdr3_nt: TGTGCCACCAGTGATTCCCCGGGGACAGGGAAAGAGACCCAGTACTTC
clone_size: many; d_call: NA; v_call: TRBV6-2/TRBV6-3; j_call: TRBJ1-1; cdr3_aa: CASSYSGRSEAFF; cdr3_nt: TGTGCCAGCAGTTACTCGGGACGCTCTGAAGCTTTCTTT
clone_size: NA; d_call: TRBD2; v_call: TRBV19; j_call: TRBJ2-2; cdr3_aa: CASISGSLNTGELFF; cdr3_nt: TGTGCCAGCATCAGCGGGAGTCTGAACACCGGGGAGCTGTTTTTT
clone_size: few; d_call: TRBD1; v_call: TRBV14; j_call: TRBJ1-1; cdr3_aa: CASSPYGQGWEAFF; cdr3_nt: TGTGCCAGCAGCCCTTACGGACAGGGTTGGGAAGCTTTCTTT
clone_size: NA; d_call: TRBD1; v_call: TRBV19; j_call: TRBJ2-7; cdr3_aa: CASSTGQGTYEQYF; cdr3_nt: TGTGCCAGTAGCACGGGACAGGGAACCTACGAGCAGTACTTC
clone_size: many; d_call: NA; v_call: TRBV29-1; j_call: TRBJ1-2; cdr3_aa: CSFQPDSYGYTF; cdr3_nt: TGCAGCTTCCAACCGGACAGCTATGGCTACACCTTC
clone_size: many; d_call: NA; v_call: TRBV9; j_call: TRBJ1-5; cdr3_aa: CASSSDGGRQPQHF; cdr3_nt: TGTGCCAGCAGCAGCGACGGGGGCAGACAGCCCCAGCATTTT
clone_size: many; d_call: NA; v_call: TRBV3-1; j_call: TRBJ2-4; cdr3_aa: CASSQDLNIQYF; cdr3_nt: TGTGCCAGCAGCCAGGACTTAAACATTCAGTACTTC
clone_size: NA; d_call: NA; v_call: TRBV19; j_call: TRBJ1-2; cdr3_aa: CAGSPQTRDKLDF; cdr3_nt: TGTGCCGGTAGCCCACAGACCCGGGACAAGCTGGACTTC
clone_size: many; d_call: NA; v_call: TRBV11-2; j_call: TRBJ2-7; cdr3_aa: CASSLWDGATYEQYF; cdr3_nt: TGTGCCAGCAGCTTATGGGACGGAGCAACCTACGAGCAGTACTTC
clone_size: many; d_call: NA; v_call: TRBV20-1; j_call: TRBJ1-1; cdr3_aa: CSARLNTEAFF; cdr3_nt: TGCAGTGCTAGACTGAACACTGAAGCTTTCTTT
clone_size: NA; d_call: NA; v_call: TRBV7-4; j_call: TRBJ1-1; cdr3_aa: CASSAGPFASNTEAFF; cdr3_nt: TGTGCCAGCAGCGCCGGGCCCTTTGCATCGAACACTGAAGCTTTCTTT
clone_size: NA; d_call: NA; v_call: TRBV5-1; j_call: TRBJ2-7; cdr3_aa: CASSLLRGVEQYF; cdr3_nt: TGCGCCAGCAGCCTGCTAAGGGGAGTCGAGCAGTACTTC
clone_size: NA; d_call: NA; v_call: TRBV7-2; j_call: TRBJ2-2; cdr3_aa: CASSLRDPIYPGELFF; cdr3_nt: TGTGCCAGCAGCTTAAGGGACCCGATATATCCCGGGGAGCTGTTTTTT
clone_size: many; d_call: TRBD1; v_call: TRBV6-5; j_call: TRBJ1-2; cdr3_aa: CASSWTTGDANGYTF; cdr3_nt: TGTGCCAGCAGTTGGACTACAGGGGATGCTAATGGCTACACCTTC
clone_size: few; d_call: TRBD1; v_call: TRBV9; j_call: TRBJ2-7; cdr3_aa: CASSVAQGASYEQYF; cdr3_nt: TGTGCCAGCAGCGTAGCTCAGGGGGCATCCTACGAGCAGTACTTC
clone_size: many; d_call: NA; v_call: TRBV30; j_call: TRBJ1-1; cdr3_aa: CATAMNTEAFF; cdr3_nt: TGTGCGACAGCGATGAACACTGAAGCTTTCTTT
clone_size: NA; d_call: NA; v_call: TRBV5-1; j_call: TRBJ2-7; cdr3_aa: CASPGETYEQYF; cdr3_nt: TGCGCCAGCCCGGGGGAAACCTACGAGCAGTACTTC
clone_size: once; d_call: TRBD2; v_call: TRBV3-1; j_call: TRBJ2-1; cdr3_aa: CASSLPSGREQFF; cdr3_nt: TGTGCCAGCAGCCTGCCTAGCGGCAGAGAGCAGTTCTTC